The rows below give T cell receptor beta chains drawn from one sample of a study of blood T cell repertoires in COVID-19. Some clones are missing from TCRdb's copy, which holds only in-frame ones; the method was immunoSEQ multiplex PCR. The sample lists around 49,000 clones, approximately 80% occurring once. The source material was PBMCs or T cells enriched from blood (not recorded which). These receptor sequences come from a woman aged 45-65 years with acute COVID-19. Both conserved end residues are part of each CDR3. D genes are given only for firm matches. Rows may omit the clone size; those that give it use once, few, many or a size class.

- | - | TRBJ2-2 | TRBV27 | TGTGCCAGCAGTCGCGCGGTAGGACAGATAGCCGGGGAGCTGTTTTTT | CASSRAVGQIAGELFF
- | few | TRBJ1-1 | TRBV6-5 | TGTGCCAGCAGCTCAGCAGGGTACGGTGAAGCTTTCTTT | CASSSAGYGEAFF
- | - | TRBJ1-2 | TRBV2 | TGTGCCACCCAGACAGGTCACTATGGCTACACCTTC | CATQTGHYGYTF
- | once | TRBJ2-7 | TRBV5-8 | TGTGCCAGCAGCTTGTCGTCGAGGCACTACGAGCAGTACTTC | CASSLSSRHYEQYF
TRBD1 | few | TRBJ2-1 | TRBV29-1 | TGCAGCGCTGACTCGGACAGGGGCTACAATGAGCAGTTCTTC | CSADSDRGYNEQFF
TRBD1 | - | TRBJ2-2 | TRBV4-2 | TGTGCCAGCAGCCAGATGGGACAGGGTGTCGGGGAGCTGTTTTTT | CASSQMGQGVGELFF
TRBD1 | few | TRBJ1-1 | TRBV11-3 | TGTGCCAGCAGCTTATCACCGGGACAGGGGTGGACTGAAGCTTTCTTT | CASSLSPGQGWTEAFF
TRBD1 | - | TRBJ2-6 | TRBV11-3 | TGTGCCAGCAGCTTCACAGGGGGCCTTCGCTCTGGGGCCAACGTCCTGACTTTC | CASSFTGGLRSGANVLTF
- | - | TRBJ2-7 | TRBV6-5 | TGTGCCAGCAGGTTCCCCAGGGGTATTACCTACGAGCAGTACTTC | CASRFPRGITYEQYF
TRBD1 | - | TRBJ2-2 | TRBV2 | TGTGCCACTGAAAGGACAGGGGGCATATCGAACACCGGGGAGCTGTTTTTT | CATERTGGISNTGELFF
TRBD1 | - | TRBJ2-1 | TRBV7-9 | TGTGCCAGCAGCGCTTGGACAGGTACTATCGATGAGCAGTTCTTC | CASSAWTGTIDEQFF
- | - | TRBJ2-7 | TRBV7-9 | TGTGCCAGCAGCGCCTCTAGCGAATACACCTACGAGCAGTACTTC | CASSASSEYTYEQYF
- | once | TRBJ1-1 | TRBV3-1/TRBV3-2 | TGTGCCAGCAGCCAACGCCCGACAGGGAACACTGAAGCTTTCTTT | CASSQRPTGNTEAFF
- | - | TRBJ2-3 | TRBV11-2 | TGTGCCAGCAGCTCCGCGATGGGGGGGGCTAACACAGATACGCAGTATTTT | CASSSAMGGANTDTQYF